This is a list of T cell receptor beta chains from one sample in a study of Graves' ophthalmopathy and Graves' hyperthyroidism. TCRdb reprocessed the multiplex PCR reads via MiXCR and lists one record per CDR3 protein. Of about 620,000 distinct CDR3 sequences in the sample, roughly 20% were seen once. The sequenced sample consisted of peripheral blood. These receptors were collected from a woman aged 18-29 years with stable Graves' hyperthyroidism. Some clones in this sample may be carry-over from other donors' samples. CDR3s include the opening cysteine and the closing phenylalanine or tryptophan. Each record gives: J gene, V gene, clone size, D gene, CDR3 protein, CDR3 DNA. A D gene is named only where the DNA matches it firmly. Clone size is stated in some rows and not others, as once, few, many or a class when expanded.

J gene: TRBJ2-2; V gene: TRBV15; clone size: many; D gene: TRBD1; CDR3 protein: CATAEWTGGYTGELFF; CDR3 DNA: TGTGCCACCGCAGAATGGACAGGGGGCTACACCGGGGAGCTGTTTTTT
J gene: TRBJ2-7; V gene: TRBV28; clone size: NA; D gene: TRBD1; CDR3 protein: CASRWTGGPYEQYF; CDR3 DNA: TGTGCCAGCAGGTGGACAGGGGGGCCCTACGAGCAGTACTTC
J gene: TRBJ1-6; V gene: TRBV7-9; clone size: few; D gene: TRBD1; CDR3 protein: CASRPDRGNSYNSPLHF; CDR3 DNA: TGTGCCAGCAGACCCGACAGGGGGAACTCCTATAATTCACCCCTCCACTTT
J gene: TRBJ2-2; V gene: TRBV7-9; clone size: many; D gene: NA; CDR3 protein: CASSFDRVTGELFF; CDR3 DNA: TGTGCCAGCAGCTTCGATAGGGTCACCGGGGAGCTGTTTTTT
J gene: TRBJ2-2; V gene: TRBV10-1; clone size: many; D gene: TRBD2; CDR3 protein: CASSERLAGVTGELFF; CDR3 DNA: TGCGCCAGCAGTGAGCGGCTAGCGGGAGTTACCGGGGAGCTGTTTTTT
J gene: TRBJ1-2; V gene: TRBV6-1; clone size: many; D gene: NA; CDR3 protein: CASSEGRTAVSYTF; CDR3 DNA: TGTGCCAGCAGTGAAGGACGGACGGCCGTGAGCTACACCTTC
J gene: TRBJ2-7; V gene: TRBV6-2/TRBV6-3; clone size: NA; D gene: NA; CDR3 protein: CASSLGTANPEQYF; CDR3 DNA: TGTGCCAGCAGCTTAGGTACGGCCAACCCCGAGCAGTACTTC
J gene: TRBJ1-2; V gene: TRBV25-1; clone size: few; D gene: NA; CDR3 protein: CASSAFGGPLLGYTF; CDR3 DNA: TGTGCCAGCAGTGCGTTTGGGGGACCATTGTTAGGCTACACCTTC
J gene: TRBJ1-1; V gene: TRBV10-3; clone size: NA; D gene: NA; CDR3 protein: CAISEFGTEAFF; CDR3 DNA: TGTGCCATCAGTGAGTTCGGCACTGAAGCTTTCTTT
J gene: TRBJ1-2; V gene: TRBV20-1; clone size: NA; D gene: NA; CDR3 protein: CSARDGHFYGYTF; CDR3 DNA: TGCAGTGCTAGAGATGGACATTTCTATGGCTACACCTTC
J gene: TRBJ2-4; V gene: TRBV2; clone size: many; D gene: NA; CDR3 protein: CASSDSNFRIAKNIQYF; CDR3 DNA: TGTGCCAGCAGTGATTCTAACTTCAGAATAGCCAAAAACATTCAGTACTTC
J gene: TRBJ2-5; V gene: TRBV20-1; clone size: many; D gene: NA; CDR3 protein: CSPRVEGRETQYF; CDR3 DNA: TGCAGTCCCAGGGTAGAGGGCCGGGAGACCCAGTACTTC
J gene: TRBJ1-1; V gene: TRBV6-2/TRBV6-3; clone size: NA; D gene: NA; CDR3 protein: CASSYRPRNTEAFF; CDR3 DNA: TGTGCCAGCAGTTACCGGCCCCGGAACACTGAAGCTTTCTTT
J gene: TRBJ1-6; V gene: TRBV5-1; clone size: NA; D gene: NA; CDR3 protein: CASSLVGTPPLHF; CDR3 DNA: TGCGCCAGCAGCTTGGTAGGCACGCCACCCCTCCACTTT
J gene: TRBJ2-5; V gene: TRBV9; clone size: NA; D gene: NA; CDR3 protein: CASSRLDGQETQYF; CDR3 DNA: TGTGCCAGCAGCAGACTCGATGGGCAAGAGACCCAGTACTTC
J gene: TRBJ1-1; V gene: TRBV3-1; clone size: NA; D gene: NA; CDR3 protein: CASSQELRSANTEAFF; CDR3 DNA: TGTGCCAGCAGCCAAGAGCTCAGGTCGGCGAACACTGAAGCTTTCTTT
J gene: TRBJ2-5; V gene: TRBV11-2; clone size: NA; D gene: NA; CDR3 protein: CASSLAGTHQETKYF; CDR3 DNA: TGTGCCAGCAGCTTAGCGGGGACCCACCAAGAGACCAAGTACTTC
J gene: TRBJ1-1; V gene: TRBV11-1; clone size: few; D gene: TRBD1; CDR3 protein: CASSPGQGFRNTEAFF; CDR3 DNA: TGTGCCAGCAGCCCGGGACAGGGGTTTCGGAACACTGAAGCTTTCTTT
J gene: TRBJ2-7; V gene: TRBV30; clone size: many; D gene: NA; CDR3 protein: CAWSADRTYEQYF; CDR3 DNA: TGTGCCTGGAGTGCGGACAGAACCTACGAGCAGTACTTC
J gene: TRBJ2-7; V gene: TRBV6-5; clone size: many; D gene: TRBD1; CDR3 protein: CASSSQQGFGYEQYF; CDR3 DNA: TGTGCCAGCAGTTCCCAACAGGGGTTCGGCTACGAGCAGTACTTC
J gene: TRBJ2-4; V gene: TRBV6-1; clone size: NA; D gene: NA; CDR3 protein: CASTAGNIQYF; CDR3 DNA: TGTGCCAGCACAGCAGGGAACATTCAGTACTTC
J gene: TRBJ1-1; V gene: TRBV10-3; clone size: few; D gene: NA; CDR3 protein: CAISEDPGLKNTEAFF; CDR3 DNA: TGTGCCATCAGTGAGGACCCGGGACTTAAGAACACTGAAGCTTTCTTT
J gene: TRBJ2-7; V gene: TRBV15; clone size: many; D gene: TRBD1; CDR3 protein: CATSRDRQGYEQYF; CDR3 DNA: TGTGCCACCAGCAGAGATAGACAGGGATACGAGCAGTACTTC
J gene: TRBJ2-5; V gene: TRBV7-7; clone size: few; D gene: NA; CDR3 protein: CASSPGASETQYF; CDR3 DNA: TGTGCTAGCAGCCCGGGGGCGTCAGAGACCCAGTACTTC
J gene: TRBJ2-7; V gene: TRBV15; clone size: many; D gene: NA; CDR3 protein: CATSAGWGADYEQYF; CDR3 DNA: TGTGCCACCAGCGCCGGATGGGGGGCTGACTACGAGCAGTACTTC
J gene: TRBJ2-7; V gene: TRBV4-1; clone size: NA; D gene: TRBD1; CDR3 protein: CASSQETGGLPEQYF; CDR3 DNA: TGCGCCAGCAGCCAAGAGACAGGGGGTCTCCCCGAGCAGTACTTC
J gene: TRBJ2-4; V gene: TRBV5-5; clone size: few; D gene: NA; CDR3 protein: CASSLNTGPPANIKYF; CDR3 DNA: TGTGCCAGCAGCCTTAACACAGGACCCCCTGCCAACATTAAGTACTTC
J gene: TRBJ1-2; V gene: TRBV12-3/TRBV12-4; clone size: many; D gene: NA; CDR3 protein: CASSSPDYGYTF; CDR3 DNA: TGTGCCAGCAGTTCACCCGACTATGGCTACACCTTC
J gene: TRBJ2-5; V gene: TRBV15; clone size: many; D gene: TRBD1; CDR3 protein: CATSTGQGEAETQYF; CDR3 DNA: TGTGCCACCAGCACTGGACAGGGGGAAGCGGAGACCCAGTACTTC
J gene: TRBJ1-5; V gene: TRBV20-1; clone size: many; D gene: NA; CDR3 protein: CSARIGGRRFDQPQHF; CDR3 DNA: TGCAGTGCTAGAATTGGGGGCAGGAGATTCGATCAGCCCCAGCATTTT
J gene: TRBJ1-5; V gene: TRBV12-3/TRBV12-4; clone size: NA; D gene: NA; CDR3 protein: CASSLGSKPQHF; CDR3 DNA: TGTGCCAGCAGTTTAGGGTCCAAACCCCAGCATTTT
J gene: TRBJ1-5; V gene: TRBV7-3; clone size: NA; D gene: TRBD1; CDR3 protein: CASSFSWGQYSNQPQHF; CDR3 DNA: TGTGCCAGCAGCTTCAGTTGGGGACAGTATAGCAATCAGCCCCAGCATTTT
J gene: TRBJ2-7; V gene: TRBV13; clone size: NA; D gene: TRBD2; CDR3 protein: CASSLVSGAGGHEQYF; CDR3 DNA: TGTGCCAGCAGCTTAGTGTCCGGGGCGGGGGGGCACGAGCAGTACTTC
J gene: TRBJ2-5; V gene: TRBV29-1; clone size: many; D gene: NA; CDR3 protein: CSVVPVGFPQETQYF; CDR3 DNA: TGCAGCGTTGTCCCCGTCGGGTTCCCTCAAGAGACCCAGTACTTC
J gene: TRBJ1-5; V gene: TRBV24-1; clone size: many; D gene: NA; CDR3 protein: CATRSDSDDQPQHF; CDR3 DNA: TGTGCCACCAGATCAGACAGCGATGATCAGCCCCAGCATTTT
J gene: TRBJ1-5; V gene: TRBV19; clone size: NA; D gene: NA; CDR3 protein: CASRDTQFNQPQHF; CDR3 DNA: TGTGCCAGCCGGGACACCCAATTCAATCAGCCCCAGCATTTT
J gene: TRBJ2-5; V gene: TRBV7-2; clone size: many; D gene: TRBD2; CDR3 protein: CASSSTSGLETQYF; CDR3 DNA: TGTGCCAGCAGCTCCACTAGCGGGTTGGAGACCCAGTACTTC
J gene: TRBJ2-2; V gene: TRBV18; clone size: NA; D gene: NA; CDR3 protein: CASSAGTIPGELFF; CDR3 DNA: TGTGCCAGCTCGGCCGGGACCATCCCCGGGGAGCTGTTTTTT
J gene: TRBJ1-1; V gene: TRBV2; clone size: few; D gene: NA; CDR3 protein: CASSEVPNTEAFF; CDR3 DNA: TGTGCCAGCAGTGAGGTTCCGAACACTGAAGCTTTCTTT
J gene: TRBJ1-2; V gene: TRBV6-5; clone size: few; D gene: TRBD1; CDR3 protein: CASSDSTGRNGYTF; CDR3 DNA: TGTGCCAGCAGTGACTCGACAGGGAGGAATGGCTACACCTTC
J gene: TRBJ2-5; V gene: TRBV20-1; clone size: NA; D gene: NA; CDR3 protein: CSASGGSPGQETQYF; CDR3 DNA: TGCAGTGCTAGCGGCGGTAGCCCGGGCCAAGAGACCCAGTACTTC
J gene: TRBJ2-7; V gene: TRBV28; clone size: many; D gene: TRBD1; CDR3 protein: CASRRTGGFGTNSYEQYF; CDR3 DNA: TGTGCCAGCAGGAGGACAGGGGGCTTCGGGACAAACAGCTACGAGCAGTACTTC
J gene: TRBJ2-7; V gene: TRBV11-1; clone size: many; D gene: TRBD1; CDR3 protein: CASSDLWGQDPSYEQYF; CDR3 DNA: TGTGCCAGCAGCGACCTCTGGGGACAGGATCCCTCCTACGAGCAGTACTTC
J gene: TRBJ2-7; V gene: TRBV15; clone size: many; D gene: TRBD1; CDR3 protein: CATSSFDRGVDEQYF; CDR3 DNA: TGTGCCACCAGCAGCTTTGACAGGGGGGTGGACGAGCAGTACTTC
J gene: TRBJ1-1; V gene: TRBV6-1; clone size: NA; D gene: TRBD1; CDR3 protein: CTSTGTGSVAFF; CDR3 DNA: TGTACCAGCACCGGGACAGGCTCTGTTGCTTTCTTT
J gene: TRBJ2-7; V gene: TRBV5-1; clone size: NA; D gene: NA; CDR3 protein: CASSPNRDFSSYEQYF; CDR3 DNA: TGCGCCAGCAGCCCCAACCGGGACTTTAGCTCCTACGAGCAGTACTTC
J gene: TRBJ2-5; V gene: TRBV5-1; clone size: many; D gene: NA; CDR3 protein: CASSSTLQETQYF; CDR3 DNA: TGCGCCAGCAGCTCGACCCTTCAAGAGACCCAGTACTTC
J gene: TRBJ2-5; V gene: TRBV10-3; clone size: NA; D gene: NA; CDR3 protein: CAIRVESASQETQYF; CDR3 DNA: TGTGCCATCAGGGTCGAGTCCGCTAGCCAAGAGACCCAGTACTTC
J gene: TRBJ2-7; V gene: TRBV28; clone size: NA; D gene: NA; CDR3 protein: CASSSPPPITYEQYF; CDR3 DNA: TGTGCCAGCAGTTCTCCCCCCCCGATAACCTACGAGCAGTACTTC
J gene: TRBJ2-3; V gene: TRBV6-1; clone size: many; D gene: NA; CDR3 protein: CASSEGRVRDTDTQYF; CDR3 DNA: TGTGCCAGCAGTGAAGGGAGGGTAAGGGACACAGATACGCAGTATTTT
J gene: TRBJ2-7; V gene: TRBV5-1; clone size: many; D gene: TRBD2; CDR3 protein: CASSLGLAGPSYEQYF; CDR3 DNA: TGCGCCAGCAGCTTGGGACTAGCGGGACCCTCCTACGAGCAGTACTTC
J gene: TRBJ1-2; V gene: TRBV19; clone size: NA; D gene: NA; CDR3 protein: CASGIRRRDHGYTF; CDR3 DNA: TGTGCCAGTGGGATCCGACGGCGGGACCATGGCTACACCTTC
J gene: TRBJ1-1; V gene: TRBV30; clone size: NA; D gene: NA; CDR3 protein: CAWSHPDRWVRTEAFF; CDR3 DNA: TGTGCCTGGAGTCACCCTGATAGGTGGGTACGGACTGAAGCTTTCTTT
J gene: TRBJ2-4; V gene: TRBV20-1; clone size: many; D gene: TRBD2; CDR3 protein: CSAPTGTSHSIQYF; CDR3 DNA: TGCAGTGCTCCAACCGGGACTAGCCATTCCATTCAGTACTTC
J gene: TRBJ2-2; V gene: TRBV29-1; clone size: NA; D gene: TRBD1; CDR3 protein: CSAPTGAGELFF; CDR3 DNA: TGCAGCGCCCCGACAGGGGCCGGGGAGCTGTTTTTT
J gene: TRBJ1-3; V gene: TRBV30; clone size: many; D gene: NA; CDR3 protein: CAWSVHGSRFSGNTIYF; CDR3 DNA: TGTGCCTGGAGTGTACATGGCAGTCGTTTCTCTGGAAACACCATATATTTT
J gene: TRBJ1-5; V gene: TRBV28; clone size: many; D gene: TRBD1; CDR3 protein: CASSPPGQANQPQHF; CDR3 DNA: TGTGCCAGCAGCCCACCGGGACAGGCCAATCAGCCCCAGCATTTT
J gene: TRBJ2-7; V gene: TRBV7-3; clone size: many; D gene: NA; CDR3 protein: CASSLLGGYEQYF; CDR3 DNA: TGTGCCAGCAGCTTATTAGGAGGTTACGAGCAGTACTTC